These 19 T cell receptor beta chains share one sample of origin, sequenced in a study of shared clonotypes between healthy human individuals. Produced via immunoSEQ multiplex PCR; TCRdb's table is partial and in-frame only. The sample has about 600,000 clones; roughly 95% are singletons. Naive CD8 cells lacked CD45RO and underwent positive selection for CCR7, leaving out terminally differentiated effector memory CD45RA+ cells. The specimen was naive CD8+ T cells sorted from blood. These receptors all stem from a woman in her thirties in good health.

The rearrangement uses TRBV11-2 and TRBJ2-1, with a tentative D call TRBD1 (5 bases). The CDR3 runs 16 residues. The V and J ends lost 4 bases and 4 bases respectively, with 17 bases between them. Germline assignment: CDR1 SGHAT and CDR2 FQNNGV. CDR3 amino acids: CASSSPQGAPYNEQFF. For the CDR3, the DNA is TGTGCCAGCAGCTCACCTCAAGGGGCCCCTTACAATGAGCAGTTCTTC.

The gene calls are TRBV4-2 and TRBJ2-7; D unresolved. Germline CDR1 and CDR2: LGHNA and YNFKEQ. The CDR3 runs to 15 residues. Trimming left V 2 bases short and J 5 bases short, with 16 bases between. This CDR3 is CASSQTPDPRHEQYF. Written as DNA, the CDR3 is TGTGCCAGCAGCCAAACCCCGGACCCACGGCACGAGCAGTACTTC.

The genes are TRBV27 and TRBJ1-5; D gene unclear. V shed 3 bases and J shed 3 bases, with 9 bases lying between them. Germline CDR1 is MNHEY and CDR2 is SMNVEV (reference sequence). This CDR3 comprises 14 residues. CDR3 DNA sequence: TGTGCCAGCAGTTTGGGTAGTACCAATCAGCCCCAGCATTTT. Encoded protein: CASSLGSTNQPQHF.

This clone was recorded only once. The V gene is TRBV27, the J gene TRBJ1-6; D not certain. In germline, CDR1 is MNHEY, CDR2 SMNVEV (reference sequence). Trimming shortened V by 5 bases and J by 8 bases, and 16 bases separated the two germline ends. This CDR3 has 15 residues. Here the CDR3 DNA reads TGTGCCAGCAGTCCCAGGAGTGGAGTGGATTCACCCCTCCACTTT. Residues: CASSPRSGVDSPLHF.

The chain carries TRBV6-5 and TRBJ2-4; a weak D match, TRBD2 (6 bases). From germline, CDR1 is MNHEY and CDR2 SVGAGI. The CDR3 consists of 14 residues. Trimming removed 7 bases at V and 0 bases at J, with 10 bases between. The CDR3 region is CASMGLRAKNIQYF. CDR3 DNA sequence: TGTGCCAGCATGGGACTCCGAGCCAAAAACATTCAGTACTTC.

This chain links TRBV9 with TRBJ2-1; D gene uncertain. Germline loops: CDR1 SGDLS, CDR2 YYNGEE. The CDR3 spans 14 residues. V lost 0 bases and J lost 7, with 11 bases in between. In DNA, the CDR3 is TGTGCCAGCAGCGTAGTATCTGGGCCTAATGAGCAGTTCTTC. Translated: CASSVVSGPNEQFF. The whole variable domain, filled in from reference TRBV9 and TRBJ2-1, reads DSGVTQTPKHLITATGQRVTLRCSPRSGDLSVYWYQQSLDQGLQFLIQYYNGEERAKGNILERFSAQQFPDLHSELNLSSLELGDSALYFCASSVVSGPNEQFFGPGTRLTVL.

This rearrangement joins TRBV7-6 to TRBJ1-2; 8 bases are shared with TRBD1. There are 14 residues in the CDR3. Trimming removed 4 bases from V and 2 bases from J; junction bases left unmatched: 3. Germline V gene data show CDR1 as SGHVS and CDR2 as FNYEAQ. CDR3 coding DNA: TGTGCCAGCAGCTCGCAGGGGGCCAACTATGGCTACACCTTC. It codes for CASSSQGANYGYTF.

The chain is built from TRBV19 and TRBJ2-5; 8 nucleotides agree with TRBD1. Germline-derived CDR1 and CDR2 are LNHDA and SQIVND (reference sequence). With V trimmed by 11 bases and J by 5 bases, 7 bases remained unmatched. The CDR3 runs to 12 residues. As DNA, the CDR3 is TGTGCCGCCTCGGACAGGGTCGAGACCCAGTACTTC. Its protein product is CAASDRVETQYF.

CDR3 bases: TGTGCCAGCAGTTTGCACAGGGGGCAAAGCAATCAGCCCCAGCATTTT. This encodes CASSLHRGQSNQPQHF. J is TRBJ1-5 and V is TRBV6-5; 9 bases agree with TRBD1. Germline V gives CDR1 MNHEY, CDR2 SVGAGI. After removal of 4 bases from V and 1 base from J, the junction contained 5 bases not matched to a gene. The CDR3 consists of 16 residues.

This sequence joins TRBV13 and TRBJ2-3; 10 bases are shared with TRBD1. Germline assignment: CDR1 PRHDT and CDR2 FYEKMQ (reference sequence). V was clipped by 3 bases and J by 4 bases; unmatched bases: 4. The CDR3 runs to 15 residues. The CDR3 loop reads CASSLGQGLSDTQYF. DNA of the CDR3: TGTGCCAGCAGCTTGGGACAGGGGTTGTCAGATACGCAGTATTTT.

This clone has just one count. The genes are TRBV4-1 and TRBJ2-7; 7 bases are a match to TRBD2. The CDR3 sequence is 14 residues long. Germline V gene lookup returns CDR1 MGHRA and CDR2 YSYEKL. Trimming cost V 2 bases and J 1 base; bases outside gene matches: 2. CDR3 protein: CASSQLAASYEQYF. The CDR3 DNA is TGCGCCAGCAGCCAACTAGCGGCTTCCTACGAGCAGTACTTC.

Comments on this clone: The same CDR3 also results from other DNA sequences found in this sample. This chain joins TRBV28 and TRBJ1-2; 8 positions agree with TRBD1. CDR3 length: 13 amino acids. Unmatched junction bases numbered 3, after V lost 6 bases and J lost 3 bases. Germline V CDR1 and CDR2: MDHEN, SYDVKM. Here the CDR3 DNA reads TGTGCCAGCAGGTCGACAGGGGACTATGGCTACACCTTC. Its translation is CASRSTGDYGYTF.

This clone is a singleton in its sample. Other DNA variants within this sample encode the same CDR3. The rearrangement joins TRBV28 to TRBJ2-1; 7 bases match TRBD1. The germline V gene encodes CDR1 MDHEN and CDR2 SYDVKM. Unmatched junction bases numbered 3, after V lost 5 bases and J lost 8 bases. This CDR3 has 12 residues. This chain's CDR3 is CASSLDRDEQFF. In DNA, the CDR3 is TGTGCCAGCAGTCTTGACAGGGATGAGCAGTTCTTC.

V usage is TRBV21-1 and J usage is TRBJ2-1; TRBD2 is taken as the D call from the table, unchecked against the DNA. TRBV21-1 is designated a pseudogene. The CDR3 contains 13 residues. CDR3: CASSPRFTDEQFF. CDR3 bases: TGTGCCAGCAGCCCACGGTTCACGGATGAGCAGTTCTTC.

This chain uses TRBV6-1 with TRBJ1-2; TRBD1 aligns across 10 bases. The V segment lost 4 bases and the J segment 13 bases; nucleotides outside the gene matches: 12. The CDR3 is 14 residues long. Germline V gives CDR1 MNHNS, CDR2 SASEGT. CDR3 nucleotides: TGTGCCAGCAGTGCTTCCGGGACAGGGGTTCGATGCACCTTC. Translated: CASSASGTGVRCTF.

The genes are TRBV6-5 and TRBJ2-1; tentatively, D is TRBD1 (5 bases). The germline gives CDR1 MNHEY, CDR2 SVGAGI. Trimming took 4 bases from V and 6 from J, leaving 19 bases between them. This CDR3 comprises 16 residues. CDR3 in amino acids: CASSLGLGLAFNEQFF. The CDR3 DNA follows: TGTGCCAGCAGTTTGGGGCTAGGGCTGGCCTTCAATGAGCAGTTCTTC.

This rearrangement joins TRBV6-5 to TRBJ2-5, with 9 bases lining up with TRBD1. J lost 5 bases, V lost 7 bases, and 11 bases had no gene match. The CDR3 runs to 15 residues. Germline V CDR1 and CDR2: MNHEY, SVGAGI. CDR3 sequence reads: CASNPNRGQLETQYF. CDR3 nucleotides: TGTGCCAGCAATCCTAACAGGGGGCAGTTGGAGACCCAGTACTTC.

The chain couples TRBV28 to TRBJ1-3; 9 bases are shared with TRBD1. The CDR3 is made up of 15 amino acids. V shed 6 bases, J shed 7 bases, and the junction held 10 bases outside the gene matches. The germline gives CDR1 MDHEN, CDR2 SYDVKM. The CDR3 reads CASRGPGQGSNTIYF. The CDR3 bases are TGTGCCAGCAGGGGGCCGGGACAGGGCTCGAACACCATATATTTT.

This rearrangement joins TRBV30 to TRBJ1-5; TRBD1 might be the D (6 bases). The germline V and J ends were trimmed by 2 bases and 0 bases, with 8 bases remaining between them. The CDR3 totals 14 residues. Looked up from germline, CDR1 is GTSNPN and CDR2 is SVGIG (reference sequence). The CDR3 coding sequence is TGTGCCTGGAGTCTGACAGGTAGCAATCAGCCCCAGCATTTT. Its translation is CAWSLTGSNQPQHF.